The 18 T cell receptor beta chains listed next were all sequenced from one sample in a study of tumor and adjacent non-tumor tissue in lung cancer. Three rounds of nested PCR, following a modified ARM-PCR protocol, produced the TCRbeta library. TCRdb redid the calling of the multiplex PCR reads with MiXCR, one entry per CDR3 protein. Of fewer than 85,000 distinct CDR3 sequences detected, around 74% appear once; the ten largest clones hold approximately 12%. This sample's RNA came from whole unsorted tissue. Sequencing was performed on lung tumor tissue. Source of these receptors: a woman in her fifties or sixties with non-small cell lung cancer.

Only one count was recorded for this clonotype. The junction differs from germline at one of its ends, possibly a read error. The chain carries TRBV24-1 and TRBJ2-1, with D unclear. The CDR3 length is 17 residues. Per the germline V gene, CDR1 is KGHDR and CDR2 is SFDVKD. The CDR3 loop is CATSDPYYTDGGYEQFF. In DNA form, the CDR3 reads TGTGCCACCAGTGATCCTTATTACACGGACGGTGGCTATGAGCAATTCTTC.

The chain has TRBV2 and TRBJ1-5; 7 positions agree with TRBD1. CDR3 length equals 15 residues. CDR1 SNHLY and CDR2 FYNNEI come from the germline V gene. V trimming: 7 bases; J trimming: 6 bases; junction bases outside the gene matches: 12. The CDR3 DNA is TGTGCCAGCACGTTCCGAACAGGGGTGGCTCAGCCCCAGCATTTT. It translates to CASTFRTGVAQPQHF.

The V gene is TRBV6-2 or TRBV6-3, the J gene TRBJ2-3; tentative D call: TRBD1 (6 bases). Germline CDR1 MNHEY, CDR2 SVGEGT. The V and J ends lost 11 bases and 3 bases respectively, with 18 bases between them. This CDR3 contains 14 residues. As DNA, the CDR3 is TGTGCCGACAGCATGGACAGAGAAACAGATACGCAGTATTTT. Its translation is CADSMDRETDTQYF.

This clonotype was seen more than once but under ten times. The chain uses TRBV7-3 and TRBJ2-3; 8 nucleotides align to TRBD2. V lost 7 bases, J lost 3 bases, and 6 bases stayed unmatched. The CDR3 sequence is 14 residues long. Germline loops: CDR1 SGHTA, CDR2 FQGTGA. CDR3 in amino acids: CASTREGMTDTQYF. The CDR3 bases are TGTGCCAGCACCCGGGAGGGAATGACAGATACGCAGTATTTT.

On this clonotype: This clone may be a read error of a much larger clone one base away. The CDR3 nucleotides read TGTGTCAGCAGTTCTCCCCCGACCCTAACAGATACGCAGTATTTT. This sequence encodes CVSSSPPTLTDTQYF. The chain has TRBV28 and TRBJ2-3, with D hard to call. The CDR3 has 15 amino acids. Germline lookup yields CDR1 MDHEN and CDR2 SYDVKM.

This clonotype occurred once. At one end the junction does not follow the germline gene, possibly because of a read error. The chain joins TRBV28 to TRBJ1-1, with D unclear. The CDR3 is made up of 13 amino acids. Germline assignment: CDR1 MDHEN and CDR2 SYDVKM. CDR3 DNA: TGTGGCAGCAATTACGAGATGAACACTGAAACTTTCTTT. It specifies CGSNYEMNTETFF. The entire variable domain, with the rest obtained from reference TRBV28 and TRBJ1-1, is as follows: DVKVTQSSRYLVKRTGEKVFLECVQDMDHENMFWYRQDPGLGLRLIYFSYDVKMKEKGDIPEGYSVSREKKERFSLILESASTNQTSMYLCGSNYEMNTETFFGQGTRLTVV.

As for this clonotype: In this CDR3 the conserved last residue, phenylalanine or tryptophan, is missing, so a read error is likely. This chain links TRBV4-1 with TRBJ2-1, with TRBD2 matching over 16 bases. Germline loops: CDR1 MGHRA, CDR2 YSYEKL. The CDR3 totals 19 residues. The CDR3: CPSSHPGLAGGPRYNGQFL. As DNA, the CDR3 is TGCCCCAGCAGCCATCCGGGACTAGCGGGAGGGCCAAGATACAATGGGCAGTTCTTA.

Concerning this clonotype itself: It is likely a read error, because the conserved phenylalanine at the end of the CDR3 is missing. The V and J genes are TRBV11-1 and TRBJ2-3; D is possibly TRBD1 (6 bases). The CDR3 runs to 14 residues. Germline CDR1 SGHAT, CDR2 FQDESV (reference sequence). DNA of the CDR3: TGTGCAAGCAGCTATTCAGGGGTGCAGGATACGCAGTATCTT. Protein product: CASSYSGVQDTQYL.

Concerning this clonotype: One base away lies a much larger clone, so this may be a sequencing read error. This rearrangement joins TRBV14 to TRBJ2-7, with D unclear. Germline loops: CDR1 SGHDN, CDR2 FVKESK. The V end was cut by 4 bases, the J end by 3 bases, with 13 bases between. The CDR3 covers 14 residues. DNA for the CDR3: TGTGCCAGCAGCCCCCCCGTAGTATTCTACGAGCAGTACTTC. As protein: CASSPPVVFYEQYF.

Of note for this clonotype: Since no conserved phenylalanine or tryptophan closes the CDR3, a read error is the likely cause. V is TRBV7-9 and J is TRBJ2-1; 10 bases align to TRBD2. The CDR3 runs to 17 residues. From germline, CDR1 is SEHNR and CDR2 FQNEAQ (reference sequence). The CDR3 region has the DNA TGTACCAGCAGCCCAAGGCGGACTAGCGGCCTTTACAATGAGCAGTTCATC. Encoded protein: CTSSPRRTSGLYNEQFI.

Details on this clonotype: This may stem from a read error, because a much larger clone lies one nucleotide away. The rearrangement uses TRBV20-1 and TRBJ2-2; TRBD2 agrees at 7 bases. Germline CDR1 DFQATT, CDR2 SNEGSKA (reference sequence). This CDR3 spans 12 amino acids. Written as DNA, the CDR3 is TGCAGCGTGCTAGCGGTGGACGGGGAGCTGTTTTTT. It encodes CSVLAVDGELFF.

The chain is built from TRBV29-1 and TRBJ1-1; no clear D gene. Germline assignment: CDR1 SQVTM and CDR2 ANQGSEA. V dropped 8 bases and J dropped 2 bases, with 24 bases sitting between them. This CDR3 has 16 amino acids. CDR3 in DNA: TGCAGCCTTAAACTACTCCCGGGTCAAATCAACACTGAAGCTTTCTTT. It is translated as CSLKLLPGQINTEAFF.

Comments on this clonotype: The junction shows a germline mismatch at one end, possibly a read error. The chain joins TRBV6-1 to TRBJ2-1; 11 bases map to TRBD2. CDR1 is MNHNS, CDR2 SASEGT, per germline. This CDR3 spans 17 amino acids. CDR3 nucleotides: TGTGCCAACAGTATGCAGATGACTAGCGGGGTCGACAATGAGCAGTTCTTC. This encodes CANSMQMTSGVDNEQFF.

About this clonotype itself: This sequence may be a read error, since a much larger clone differs from it by one base. V is TRBV28 and J is TRBJ1-4; no clear D. The CDR3 contains 13 residues. The germline CDR1 and CDR2 sequences are MDHEN and SYDVKM. The V and J ends lost 7 bases and 7 bases respectively, with 13 bases between them. The CDR3 sequence: CASNRTGGEKLFF. The CDR3 DNA follows: TGTGCCAGCAACCGGACGGGAGGTGAAAAACTGTTTTTT.

The chain carries TRBV11-2 and TRBJ1-4; D is unclear. The V end lost 5 bases, the J end lost 4 bases, and 11 bases lay between the germline ends. The CDR3 length is 14 residues. In germline, CDR1 is SGHAT, CDR2 FQNNGV. CDR3 nucleotide sequence: TGTGCCAGCAGCATAGCAGTGGTTAATGAAAAACTGTTTTTT. It is translated as CASSIAVVNEKLFF.

The chain carries TRBV11-2 and TRBJ2-7; no firm D call. The germline gives CDR1 SGHAT, CDR2 FQNNGV. The CDR3 length is 13 residues. The CDR3 protein is CATSPQRLYEQYF. Written as DNA, the CDR3 is TGTGCTACCAGCCCGCAAAGGTTGTACGAGCAGTACTTC.

The rearrangement links TRBV28 to TRBJ1-2, with D possibly being TRBD1 (6 bases). CDR3 length equals 14 residues. The V end was cut by 5 bases, the J end by 6 bases, with 16 bases between. Germline assignment: CDR1 MDHEN and CDR2 SYDVKM. Here the CDR3 DNA reads TGTGCCAGCAGTACTACGGGGGGCGTCCATGGCTACACCTTC. This encodes CASSTTGGVHGYTF.

Many counts were recorded for this clonotype. This chain connects TRBV20-1 to TRBJ2-7, with 9 bases fitting TRBD1. The V segment lost 0 bases and the J segment 0 bases; nucleotides outside the gene matches: 6. The length of the CDR3 is 16 residues. From germline, CDR1 is DFQATT and CDR2 SNEGSKA (reference sequence). CDR3 sequence (DNA): TGCAGTGCTAGAGATGGAGGACAGGGGTACTCCTACGAGCAGTACTTC. This translates into CSARDGGQGYSYEQYF.